The 21 T cell receptor beta chains below come from one sample, sequenced in a study of cytomegalovirus exposure and HLA in healthy donors. TCRdb's copy holds only in-frame clones and misses some; the assay was immunoSEQ multiplex PCR. Among 150,000 or so clones, 84% were seen once, and the ten largest hold 10%. The material sequenced was PBMCs. These receptors came from a man aged 25 to 40 in good health and CMV-seropositive.

V and J are TRBV6-6 and TRBJ1-5, with a possible D match to TRBD1 (5 bases). Trimming shortened V by 2 bases and J by 0 bases, and 11 bases separated the two germline ends. CDR3 length: 16 residues. CDR1 MNHNY and CDR2 SVGAGI come from the germline V gene (reference sequence). The CDR3 bases are TGTGCCAGCAGTTACGCTGACAGATATAGCAATCAGCCCCAGCATTTT. Its protein is CASSYADRYSNQPQHF.

The V and J genes are TRBV14 and TRBJ2-7; 7 bases line up with TRBD1. The CDR3 covers 14 residues. V lost 4 bases to trimming and J lost 2 bases; unmatched junction nucleotides: 5. From germline, CDR1 is SGHDN and CDR2 FVKESK. CDR3 in DNA: TGTGCCAGCAGCCCCCAGGGGGACCCCTACGAGCAGTACTTC. It codes for CASSPQGDPYEQYF.

The chain couples TRBV5-1 to TRBJ1-4; 7 nucleotides align to TRBD1. CDR3 length: 14 residues. V shed 4 bases, J shed 4 bases, and the junction held 4 bases outside the gene matches. Germline values: CDR1 SGHRS, CDR2 YFSETQ. The CDR3 DNA reads TGCGCCAGCAGCGATGGACAGGATAATGAAAAACTGTTTTTT. This sequence encodes CASSDGQDNEKLFF. Full variable domain (missing parts from reference TRBV5-1 and TRBJ1-4): KAGVTQTPRYLIKTRGQQVTLSCSPISGHRSVSWYQQTPGQGLQFLFEYFSETQRNKGNFPGRFSGRQFSNSRSEMNVSTLELGDSALYLCASSDGQDNEKLFFGSGTQLSVL.

This rearrangement joins TRBV2 to TRBJ1-1, with 11 bases matching TRBD1. Looked up from germline, CDR1 is SNHLY and CDR2 is FYNNEI. Losses at the gene ends were 9 bases for V and 4 bases for J; bases not matched to a gene: 4. The CDR3 consists of 13 residues. The CDR3 DNA sequence: TGTGCCAGTGAGGGGACAGGGGGCACTGAAGCTTTCTTT. Protein: CASEGTGGTEAFF.

The chain combines TRBV25-1 with TRBJ2-7, with a possible D match to TRBD2 (5 bases). Trimming shortened V by 6 bases and J by 7 bases, and 19 bases separated the two germline ends. Germline loops: CDR1 MGHDK, CDR2 SYGVNS. The CDR3 has 14 residues. CDR3 region: CASRVSGERREQYF. The DNA for the CDR3 is TGTGCCAGCAGAGTTTCCGGGGAAAGGAGGGAGCAGTACTTC.

The V and J genes are TRBV30 and TRBJ1-2, with D maybe TRBD1 (5 bases). Germline values: CDR1 GTSNPN, CDR2 SVGIG (reference sequence). The CDR3 consists of 12 residues. V was cut by 2 bases and J by 7 bases, with 11 bases left in between. DNA for the CDR3: TGTGCCTGGAGTTTAATGGGGGGTGGCTACACCTTC. As protein: CAWSLMGGGYTF. Full variable domain (outside the CDR3, taken from reference TRBV30 and TRBJ1-2): SQTIHQWPATLVQPVGSPLSLECTVEGTSNPNLYWYRQAAGRGLQLLFYSVGIGQISSEVPQNLSASRPQDRQFILSSKKLLLSDSGFYLCAWSLMGGGYTFGSGTRLTVV.

The chain joins TRBV4-1 to TRBJ1-1; D is uncertain. Germline CDR1 is MGHRA and CDR2 is YSYEKL. V shed 4 bases and J shed 1 base, with 10 bases lying between them. The CDR3 loop spans 14 amino acids. The CDR3 DNA follows: TGCGCCAGCAGCCTAACCAGAGGGAACACTGAAGCTTTCTTT. This translates into CASSLTRGNTEAFF.

This clone was detected only once. V is TRBV4-3 and J is TRBJ2-3; D perhaps matches TRBD2 (7 bases). The CDR3 totals 17 residues. Trimming shortened V by 0 bases and J by 5 bases, and 18 bases separated the two germline ends. Germline V CDR1 and CDR2: LGHNA, YSLEER. CDR3 DNA: TGCGCCAGCAGCCAAGAGGTGGGGGCCCGGGGGGTAGATACGCAGTATTTT. It codes for CASSQEVGARGVDTQYF.

The chain couples TRBV2 to TRBJ2-7; D gene ambiguous. Trimming pared 6 bases from V and 0 bases from J, leaving 6 bases between. The germline V gene encodes CDR1 SNHLY and CDR2 FYNNEI. The CDR3 has 12 residues. CDR3 sequence reads: CASRASSYEQYF. The CDR3 DNA is TGTGCCAGCAGGGCCTCCTCCTACGAGCAGTACTTC. Full variable domain (outside the CDR3, taken from reference TRBV2 and TRBJ2-7): EPEVTQTPSHQVTQMGQEVILRCVPISNHLYFYWYRQILGQKVEFLVSFYNNEISEKSEIFDDQFSVERPDGSNFTLKIRSTKLEDSAMYFCASRASSYEQYFGPGTRLTVT.

This chain uses TRBV13 with TRBJ2-1, with TRBD2 matching over 13 bases. The CDR3 has 18 residues. J was trimmed by 8 bases and V by 2 bases; bases with no gene match: 12. Germline V CDR1 and CDR2: PRHDT, FYEKMQ (reference sequence). CDR3 sequence (DNA): TGTGCCAGCAGCTTAAAGGCCTACGGACTAGCGGGAGACTATGAGCAGTTCTTC. Protein product: CASSLKAYGLAGDYEQFF.

V is TRBV2 and J is TRBJ1-5; D is unresolved. The V gene's germline CDR1 is SNHLY and CDR2 FYNNEI. This CDR3 region has 14 residues. The ends were cut back, 8 bases at V and 1 base at J, with 12 bases in the middle. The CDR3 nucleotides read TGTGCCAGCGCCGGGGTAGTAAGCAATCAGCCCCAGCATTTT. Translating it yields CASAGVVSNQPQHF.

The CDR3 bases are TGTGCCAGCACCCCCACAGGCACAGATACGCAGTATTTT. Translating it yields CASTPTGTDTQYF. The rearrangement links TRBV6-5 to TRBJ2-3; no firm D call. The CDR3 is 13 amino acids. V was shortened by 7 bases and J by 1 base, with 9 bases between the two germline ends. Looked up from germline, CDR1 is MNHEY and CDR2 is SVGAGI.

This clone showed up just a few times. The chain is built from TRBV6-1 and TRBJ2-7; 9 bases agree with TRBD2. Germline loops: CDR1 MNHNS, CDR2 SASEGT. The CDR3 runs 16 residues. V lost 1 base and J lost 3; bases outside the gene matches: 7. The CDR3 loop reads CASSEGSSGSFYEQYF. The CDR3 region has the DNA TGTGCCAGCAGTGAAGGGAGTAGCGGGAGCTTCTACGAGCAGTACTTC.

This chain links TRBV7-3 with TRBJ2-1, with a possible D match to TRBD2 (5 bases). V gave up 0 bases and J gave up 0 bases, with 12 bases separating them. CDR3 length: 17 residues. Per the germline V gene, CDR1 is SGHTA and CDR2 is FQGTGA. Here the CDR3 reads CASSLTGGGGSYNEQFF. For the CDR3, the DNA is TGTGCCAGCAGCTTAACGGGTGGCGGAGGCTCCTACAATGAGCAGTTCTTC. Full variable domain (missing parts from reference TRBV7-3 and TRBJ2-1): GAGVSQTPSNKVTEKGKYVELRCDPISGHTALYWYRQSLGQGPEFLIYFQGTGAADDSGLPNDRFFAVRPEGSVSTLKIQRTERGDSAVYLCASSLTGGGGSYNEQFFGPGTRLTVL.

This sequence joins TRBV27 and TRBJ2-7; possibly TRBD1 for D (6 bases). The CDR3 has 14 residues. The V end lost 5 bases, the J end lost 4 bases, and 15 bases lay between the germline ends. Per the germline V gene, CDR1 is MNHEY and CDR2 is SMNVEV (reference sequence). CDR3 nucleotides: TGTGCCAGCAGTCCCCGAGGGCAGGGGTACGAGCAGTACTTC. This translates into CASSPRGQGYEQYF.

This clone is a singleton in its sample. The rearrangement uses TRBV28 and TRBJ2-6; tentatively, D is TRBD1 (5 bases). The CDR3 length is 12 residues. V lost 10 bases, J lost 4 bases, and 8 bases lay in between. Per the germline V gene, CDR1 is MDHEN and CDR2 is SYDVKM. Written as DNA, the CDR3 is TGTGCCACACAGGAGGGGGCCAACGTCCTGACTTTC. Amino acid sequence: CATQEGANVLTF.

The chain combines TRBV7-6 with TRBJ2-2, with 8 bases aligning to TRBD2. V shed 3 bases and J 0 bases; nucleotides not matched to a gene: 3. Germline V CDR1 and CDR2: SGHVS, FNYEAQ. The CDR3 extends over 16 amino acids. CDR3 loop: CASSLAGGPNTGELFF. The DNA of the CDR3 is TGTGCCAGCAGCTTGGCGGGGGGCCCGAACACCGGGGAGCTGTTTTTT.

J is TRBJ1-1 and V is TRBV9, with 12 bases that match TRBD1. The CDR3 extends over 15 amino acids. Per germline, CDR1 SGDLS and CDR2 YYNGEE. The trim removed 6 bases at V and 7 bases at J, leaving 10 bases unmatched. The CDR3 region is CASNGPGTGGLEAFF. The CDR3, as DNA: TGTGCCAGCAACGGCCCCGGGACAGGGGGCCTTGAAGCTTTCTTT.

The chain has TRBV10-2 and TRBJ2-7; 11 nucleotides agree with TRBD2. V gave up 4 bases and J gave up 3 bases; unmatched junction bases: 8. CDR3 size: 16 residues. Germline V gene sequence: CDR1 WSHSY, CDR2 SAAADI. The CDR3 here is CASSALGTSGYYEQYF. For the CDR3, the DNA is TGCGCCAGCAGTGCGCTCGGGACTAGCGGATACTACGAGCAGTACTTC.

The rearrangement links TRBV19 to TRBJ1-2; 10 positions match TRBD1. Trimming cost V 2 bases and J 6 bases; bases outside gene matches: 9. There are 16 residues in the CDR3. Germline assignment: CDR1 LNHDA and CDR2 SQIVND (reference sequence). Here the CDR3 reads CASSIRVTGGSDGYTF. Written as DNA, the CDR3 is TGTGCCAGTAGTATAAGGGTGACAGGGGGCTCGGATGGCTACACCTTC.

The chain joins TRBV6-6 to TRBJ2-2; 9 positions match TRBD1. V was clipped by 7 bases and J by 0 bases; unmatched bases: 6. CDR1 is MNHNY, CDR2 SVGAGI, per germline (reference sequence). The CDR3 is 16 amino acids. The CDR3 DNA follows: TGTGCCAGCATCTGGGGACAGGGAGCGAACACCGGGGAGCTGTTTTTT. This translates into CASIWGQGANTGELFF.